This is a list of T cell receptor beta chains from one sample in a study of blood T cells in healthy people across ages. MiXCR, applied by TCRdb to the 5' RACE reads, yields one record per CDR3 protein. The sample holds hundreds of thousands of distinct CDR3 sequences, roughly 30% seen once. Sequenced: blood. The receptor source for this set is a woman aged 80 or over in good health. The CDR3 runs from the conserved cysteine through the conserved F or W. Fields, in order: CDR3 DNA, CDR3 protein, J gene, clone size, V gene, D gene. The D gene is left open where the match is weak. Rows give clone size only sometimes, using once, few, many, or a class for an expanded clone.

CDR3nt: TGTGCCAGCAGCTTGGGGACTAGCGCGAGGCGGGGGGAGCAGTACTTC
CDR3aa: CASSLGTSARRGEQYF
j_gene: TRBJ2-7
abundance: .
v_gene: TRBV5-4
d_gene: TRBD2

CDR3nt: TGCAGTGCTAGAGAGCGACAGGGGTACGGTTCACCCCTCCACTTT
CDR3aa: CSARERQGYGSPLHF
j_gene: TRBJ1-6
abundance: many
v_gene: TRBV20-1
d_gene: TRBD1

CDR3nt: TGTGCCAGCAGTTACTCGGGACAGGGCTCAGCGCAGTACTTC
CDR3aa: CASSYSGQGSAQYF
j_gene: TRBJ2-7
abundance: many
v_gene: TRBV6-5
d_gene: TRBD1

CDR3nt: TGCGCCAGCAGCTGGGGACTTACACAACCTGAGCAGTACTTC
CDR3aa: CASSWGLTQPEQYF
j_gene: TRBJ2-5
abundance: .
v_gene: TRBV5-1
d_gene: .

CDR3nt: TGCGCCAGCAGCCCTTTCTTAGCGGGGGGGCCGAGCACCGGGGAGCTGTTTTTT
CDR3aa: CASSPFLAGGPSTGELFF
j_gene: TRBJ2-2
abundance: few
v_gene: TRBV4-1
d_gene: TRBD2

CDR3nt: TGTGCCAGCAGCTTAGTGGGGCGTGGAGAGACCCAGTACTTC
CDR3aa: CASSLVGRGETQYF
j_gene: TRBJ2-5
abundance: many
v_gene: TRBV11-2
d_gene: .

CDR3nt: TGTGCCAGCAGCCCCCCGGCAGGAGGGACCCAGTACTTC
CDR3aa: CASSPPAGGTQYF
j_gene: TRBJ2-5
abundance: many
v_gene: TRBV7-9
d_gene: .

CDR3nt: TGTGCCAGCAGCTTAAATAGATTAAACGAGCAGTACTTC
CDR3aa: CASSLNRLNEQYF
j_gene: TRBJ2-7
abundance: many
v_gene: TRBV7-3
d_gene: .

CDR3nt: TGCGCCAGCAGCTTGGGAGCACTCACAGATACGCAGTATTTT
CDR3aa: CASSLGALTDTQYF
j_gene: TRBJ2-3
abundance: many
v_gene: TRBV5-1
d_gene: .

CDR3nt: TGTGCCAGCAGTTTGAGGACAGGGAGCTCCTACGAGCAGTACTTC
CDR3aa: CASSLRTGSSYEQYF
j_gene: TRBJ2-7
abundance: many
v_gene: TRBV28
d_gene: TRBD1

CDR3nt: TGTGCCAGCAGTTCCCCAAACAGGGAGCAGTACTTC
CDR3aa: CASSSPNREQYF
j_gene: TRBJ2-4
abundance: .
v_gene: TRBV28
d_gene: .

CDR3nt: TGTGCCAGCAGGCCCGACACCGGAGAAAAACTGTTTTTT
CDR3aa: CASRPDTGEKLFF
j_gene: TRBJ1-4
abundance: few
v_gene: TRBV25-1
d_gene: .

CDR3nt: TGCAGCGTTGGTCACTCACCACAGGGCACAGATACGCAGTATTTT
CDR3aa: CSVGHSPQGTDTQYF
j_gene: TRBJ2-3
abundance: .
v_gene: TRBV29-1
d_gene: .

CDR3nt: TGTGCCAGCAGCTTGACTGGAGGGGACACAGATACGCAGTATTTT
CDR3aa: CASSLTGGDTDTQYF
j_gene: TRBJ2-3
abundance: many
v_gene: TRBV7-2
d_gene: .

CDR3nt: TGTGCCAGCAGCTTAGAGACTAGCGGTAGTCAGTATTTT
CDR3aa: CASSLETSGSQYF
j_gene: TRBJ2-3
abundance: many
v_gene: TRBV11-1
d_gene: TRBD2

CDR3nt: TGTGCCAGCAGCCCCCCAGCGTCTAGCGGGGGACGTGGGTCCTACAATGAGCAGTTCTTC
CDR3aa: CASSPPASSGGRGSYNEQFF
j_gene: TRBJ2-1
abundance: many
v_gene: TRBV7-2
d_gene: TRBD2

CDR3nt: TGTGCCAGCAGTCCTCCGGGACAGGGGCCGAACACTGAAGCTTTCTTT
CDR3aa: CASSPPGQGPNTEAFF
j_gene: TRBJ1-1
abundance: few
v_gene: TRBV12-3/TRBV12-4
d_gene: TRBD1

CDR3nt: TGTGCCTGGAGTGAATCCATTGGGGGTGGCTACACCTTC
CDR3aa: CAWSESIGGGYTF
j_gene: TRBJ1-2
abundance: .
v_gene: TRBV30
d_gene: .

CDR3nt: TGTGCCAGCAGCCCCTCGGGTCCTAATGAAAAACTGTTTTTT
CDR3aa: CASSPSGPNEKLFF
j_gene: TRBJ1-4
abundance: many
v_gene: TRBV7-9
d_gene: .